These 17 T cell receptor beta chains were sequenced from one sample in a study of tumor and adjacent non-tumor tissue in lung cancer. No cell sorting was done before RNA was extracted from the tissue. More than 3 cm separated this lung sample from the edge of the tumor. The library came from three nested PCR rounds adapted from ARM-PCR protocols. TCRdb called the multiplex PCR reads again in MiXCR, with one record for every CDR3 protein. The sample has around 76,000 distinct CDR3 sequences; more than 65% are singletons. The sample was distant non-tumor lung tissue. The receptors stem from a man between 65 and 80 years old with non-small cell lung cancer.

The chain joins TRBV7-8 to TRBJ2-7; perhaps TRBD2 as D (7 bases). The V end was cut by 7 bases, the J end by 2 bases, with 18 bases between. The CDR3 sequence is 15 residues long. Per the germline V gene, CDR1 is SGHVS and CDR2 is FQNEAQ. The CDR3 DNA reads as TGTGCCAGCAACACTCTTATGGGGGGGCCCTACGAGCAGTACTTC. Its protein product is CASNTLMGGPYEQYF. Complete variable domain (other parts from reference TRBV7-8 and TRBJ2-7): GAGVSQSPRYKVAKRGQDVALRCDPISGHVSLFWYQQALGQGPEFLTYFQNEAQLDKSGLPSDRFFAERPEGSVSTLKIQRTQQEDSAVYLCASNTLMGGPYEQYFGPGTRLTVT.

This clonotype was seen only once. The junction does not match germline at one end; this may be a read error. The chain uses TRBV29-1 and TRBJ2-5; tentative D call: TRBD1 (6 bases). CDR1 SQVTM and CDR2 ANQGSEA come from the germline V gene. The CDR3 consists of 13 residues. The CDR3 sequence is CGVADRFQETQYF. The CDR3 DNA is TGTGGCGTGGCTGACAGGTTCCAAGAGACCCAGTATTTC. Full variable domain (rest looked up from reference TRBV29-1 and TRBJ2-5): SAVISQKPSRDICQRGTSLTIQCQVDSQVTMMFWYRQQPGQSLTLIATANQGSEATYESGFVIDKFPISRPNLTFSTLTVSNMSPEDSSIYLCGVADRFQETQYFGPGTRLLVL.

In regard to this clonotype: One end of the junction does not line up with germline, which may come from a read error. The chain couples TRBV5-4 to TRBJ1-1; 8 nucleotides match TRBD1. Germline V gene lookup returns CDR1 SGHNT and CDR2 YYREEE (reference sequence). The CDR3 covers 16 residues. The CDR3 loop reads CASSLGSGGPFSEAFF. The DNA for the CDR3 is TGTGCCAGCAGTTTGGGTTCAGGGGGCCCATTCTCTGAAGCTTTCTTT. Variable domain in full (rest from reference TRBV5-4 and TRBJ1-1): ETGVTQSPTHLIKTRGQQVTLRCSSQSGHNTVSWYQQALGQGPQFIFQYYREEENGRGNFPPRFSGLQFPNYSSELNVNALELDDSALYLCASSLGSGGPFSEAFFGQGTRLTVV.

Note on this clonotype: The CDR3 carries no conserved terminal phenylalanine or tryptophan, so it likely arises from a read error. This chain joins TRBV11-3 and TRBJ2-3; no firm D call. Looked up from germline, CDR1 is SGHNT and CDR2 is YENEEA. CDR3 length: 15 amino acids. In nucleotides, the CDR3 is TGTGCCAACACCCGTCGGAAAGTAAGCACATATACGCAGTATCTT. Translated: CANTRRKVSTYTQYL.

About this clonotype itself: The junction shows a germline mismatch at one end, possibly a read error. J is TRBJ2-1 and V is TRBV6-6; possible D gene TRBD2, 6 bases. CDR1 and CDR2 from the germline V gene are MNHNY and SVGAGI (reference sequence). This CDR3 is 17 amino acids long. The CDR3 DNA sequence: TGTGCCATCAGTTACAATAGCGGAGGGCATACCAACAATGAGCAGTTCTTC. This gives the protein CAISYNSGGHTNNEQFF.

In the case of this clonotype: One end of the junction fails to match germline, which may point to a read error. The chain employs TRBV2 and TRBJ2-3; no firm D call. This CDR3 has 14 residues. The germline CDR1 and CDR2 sequences are SNHLY and FYNNEI. The CDR3: CASSAWFGTDTQYF. The CDR3 coding sequence is TGTGCAAGCAGTGCGTGGTTTGGCACAGATACGCAGTATTTT.

This clonotype came up a few times. V and J are TRBV27 and TRBJ2-7, with TRBD2 matching over 7 bases. The V and J ends lost 6 bases and 4 bases, in that order; junction bases with no gene match: 12. The CDR3 has 15 residues. Germline V gene data show CDR1 as MNHEY and CDR2 as SMNVEV (reference sequence). CDR3 bases: TGTGCCAGCAGAGTATATGCGGGAGCAGCATACGAGCAGTACTTC. It specifies CASRVYAGAAYEQYF.

The chain joins TRBV4-3 to TRBJ2-7; D is undetermined. This CDR3 comprises 14 residues. V was shortened by 1 base and J by 3 bases, with 10 bases between the two germline ends. Germline V gene sequence: CDR1 LGHNA, CDR2 YSLEER. The CDR3 protein is CASSQGMGCYEQYF. The CDR3 region has the DNA TGCGCCAGCAGCCAAGGGATGGGGTGCTACGAGCAGTACTTC.

The sample holds many counts of this clonotype. This may arise from a read error, as a much more abundant clone is one base away. As DNA, the CDR3 is TGCAGCCCCGGGAAAGAGCAGTACTTC. This encodes CSPGKEQYF. The V gene is TRBV29-1, the J gene TRBJ2-7, with D possibly matching TRBD2 (5 bases). Deletions cut 8 bases from V and 7 bases from J, with 9 bases between. The germline gives CDR1 SQVTM, CDR2 ANQGSEA. CDR3 length: 9 residues.

Comments on this clonotype: As the CDR3 is not closed by the conserved phenylalanine or tryptophan, this likely results from a read error. CDR3 coding DNA: TGTGCCAGCAGCCAAGTATCGTTGGGGGTAGCTGATGAAAAACTGTTTCTT. It codes for CASSQVSLGVADEKLFL. J is TRBJ1-4 and V is TRBV4-2; weak D call: TRBD1 (5 bases). Germline CDR1 LGHNA, CDR2 YNFKEQ. The CDR3 runs to 17 residues. The V end was cut by 1 base, the J end by 6 bases, with 18 bases between.

Worth noting for this clonotype: This may arise from a read error, as a much more abundant clone is one base away. V usage is TRBV13 and J usage is TRBJ2-2, with D perhaps TRBD2 (5 bases). Trimming stripped 4 bases from V and 9 bases from J, with 12 bases between. The CDR3 runs 13 residues. CDR1 and CDR2 (germline): PRHDT, FYEKMQ (reference sequence). DNA of the CDR3: TGTGCCAGCAGCTCCGGACTTACCTGGGAGCTGTTTTTT. Encoded protein: CASSSGLTWELFF.

A word on this clonotype: This clone may be a read error of a much larger clone one base away. No conserved phenylalanine or tryptophan is present at the end of the CDR3, so a read error is the likely explanation. The rearrangement joins TRBV28 to TRBJ2-6; possibly TRBD1 or TRBD2 for D (6 bases each). The CDR3 is 18 residues long. V lost 2 bases to trimming and J lost 1 base, with 15 bases between them. The V gene's germline CDR1 is MDHEN and CDR2 SYDVKM. This CDR3 reads CASSLPEGGFSGANVLTL. Here the CDR3 DNA reads TGTGCCAGCAGTTTACCCGAGGGGGGATTTTCTGGGGCCAACGTCCTGACTTTG.

Notes on this clonotype: A junction boundary mismatches the germline segment, possibly from a read error. The chain uses TRBV12-3 or TRBV12-4 and TRBJ2-1, with D tentatively TRBD2 (5 bases). The CDR3 has 15 amino acids. The CDR3 nucleotides are TGTGCCAGCAGTTTGCTAGTGCTAGCCTACAATGAGCAGTTCTTT. This encodes CASSLLVLAYNEQFF.

Concerning this clonotype: Compared with germline, one end of the junction differs, possibly owing to a read error. The chain uses TRBV6-6 and TRBJ2-3; no clear D gene. The CDR3 runs to 13 residues. Germline assignment: CDR1 MNHNY and CDR2 SVGAGI (reference sequence). The CDR3 spells CTSSYSLADTEYF. The CDR3 bases are TGTACCAGTAGTTACTCGCTTGCAGATACGGAGTATTTT.

On this clonotype: A read error may account for a junction end that differs from germline. V gene TRBV12-3 or TRBV12-4 combines with J gene TRBJ2-3; D is unclear. The CDR3 covers 11 residues. The CDR3 loop reads CANSIKDTHYF. Written as DNA, the CDR3 is TGTGCCAACAGTATTAAAGATACCCATTATTTT.

There are a few counts of this clonotype. One junction end disagrees with the germline gene, perhaps due to a read error. The chain recombines TRBV5-5 with TRBJ1-5; D not certain. CDR3 size: 13 residues. Per the germline V gene, CDR1 is SGHKS and CDR2 is YYEKEE (reference sequence). In DNA, the CDR3 is TGTGCAAGCAGCTTGGGGAGCAATAAGAAACAGCATTTT. Translation gives CASSLGSNKKQHF. Together with reference TRBV5-5 and TRBJ1-5, the CDR3 gives the full variable domain: DAGVTQSPTHLIKTRGQQVTLRCSPISGHKSVSWYQQVLGQGPQFIFQYYEKEERGRGNFPDRFSARQFPNYSSELNVNALLLGDSALYLCASSLGSNKKQHFGDGTRLSIL.

In its sample, this clonotype was seen many times. This chain connects TRBV6-6 to TRBJ1-5, with no clear D. Germline-derived CDR1 and CDR2 are MNHNY and SVGAGI (reference sequence). The CDR3 covers 11 residues. V lost 0 bases and J 13 bases, leaving 7 bases between the germline ends. CDR3 coding DNA: TGTGCCAGCAGTTACTCGGAAGAACAGCATTTT. It codes for CASSYSEEQHF.